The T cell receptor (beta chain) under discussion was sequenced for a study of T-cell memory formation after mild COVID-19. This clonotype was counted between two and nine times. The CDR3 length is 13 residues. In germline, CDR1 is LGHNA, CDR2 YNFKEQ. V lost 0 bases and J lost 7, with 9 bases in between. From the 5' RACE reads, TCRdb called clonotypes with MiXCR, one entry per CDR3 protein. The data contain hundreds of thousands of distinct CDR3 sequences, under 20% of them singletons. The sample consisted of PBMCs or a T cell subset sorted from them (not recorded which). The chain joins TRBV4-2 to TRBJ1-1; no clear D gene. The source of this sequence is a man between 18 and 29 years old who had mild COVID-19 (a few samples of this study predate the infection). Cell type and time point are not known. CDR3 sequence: CASSQEFVIEAFF. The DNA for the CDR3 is TGTGCCAGCAGCCAAGAGTTTGTGATTGAAGCTTTCTTT.